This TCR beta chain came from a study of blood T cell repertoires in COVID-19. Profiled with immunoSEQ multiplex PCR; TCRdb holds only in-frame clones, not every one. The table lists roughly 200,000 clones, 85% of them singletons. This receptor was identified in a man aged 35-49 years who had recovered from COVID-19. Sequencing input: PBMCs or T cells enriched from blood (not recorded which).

This CDR3 is CASSHGTSGTSDTQYF. CDR3 DNA: TGTGCCAGCAGCCACGGGACTAGCGGGACGTCAGATACGCAGTATTTT. The chain links TRBV7-9 to TRBJ2-3, with TRBD2 matching over 13 bases. Germline values: CDR1 SEHNR, CDR2 FQNEAQ (reference sequence). CDR3 length equals 16 residues. V lost 5 bases, J lost 4 bases, and 6 bases stayed unmatched. Supplemented by reference TRBV7-9 and TRBJ2-3, the full variable domain reads DTGVSQNPRHKITKRGQNVTFRCDPISEHNRLYWYRQTLGQGPEFLTYFQNEAQLEKSRLLSDRFSAERPKGSFSTLEIQRTEQGDSAMYLCASSHGTSGTSDTQYFGPGTRLTVL.